In this sample, the clone carrying this TCR beta chain turned up a few times. Antigen specificity is unknown. This specimen comes from a study of T cell repertoires in cytomegalovirus infection. TCRdb re-analysed the reads in MiXCR, keeping a single row per CDR3 protein. The table includes approximately 990,000 distinct CDR3 sequences, approximately 30% detected once. The origin of this receptor is a human donor in good health (CMV status not recorded). Some clones in this sample may be carry-over from other donors' samples. The specimen was cultured CD8+ T cells from PBMCs, collected from culture after CMV antigen stimulation.

DNA of the CDR3: TGCGCCAGCAGCCAAGATGGGGACAGGGGGAGGTACAATGAGCAGTTCTTC. Its translation: CASSQDGDRGRYNEQFF. V usage is TRBV4-1 and J usage is TRBJ2-1; 11 bases map to TRBD1. The CDR3 is 17 residues long. CDR1 is MGHRA and CDR2 is YSYEKL in the germline V gene. The V and J ends lost 0 bases and 4 bases, in that order; junction bases with no gene match: 5.